This passage covers 5 T cell receptor beta chains from one sample sequenced in a study of T cells in Graves' hyperthyroidism and ophthalmopathy. Amplified TCR beta CDR3 regions derived from RNA transcripts. Using the HTBI primer set, a first-round RT-PCR was run on the TCR CDR3. TCRdb redid the calling of the multiplex PCR reads with MiXCR, one entry per CDR3 protein. The table shows 340,000 or so distinct CDR3 sequences, with about 15% occurring only once. The sample consisted of blood. These receptors all come from a man younger than 40 with Graves' hyperthyroidism.

The V gene is TRBV12-3 or TRBV12-4, the J gene TRBJ1-1, with D perhaps TRBD1 (5 bases). V was trimmed by 6 bases and J by 0 bases, leaving 11 bases between them. The CDR3 length is 14 residues. The CDR3 reads CASRTTGMNTEAFF. The CDR3 DNA sequence: TGTGCCAGCAGGACCACAGGTATGAACACTGAAGCTTTCTTT.

The V call is TRBV20-1, the J call TRBJ1-1; TRBD1 might be the D (6 bases). V was trimmed by 5 bases and J by 3 bases, leaving 7 bases between them. The CDR3 runs to 11 residues. CDR1 DFQATT and CDR2 SNEGSKA come from the germline V gene (reference sequence). CDR3 in amino acids: CSAAGDTEAFF. CDR3 nucleotides: TGCAGTGCTGCAGGGGACACTGAAGCTTTCTTT.

As concerns this clonotype: This may come from a read error, since a much larger clone is one base off. The rearrangement uses TRBV11-3 and TRBJ2-3, with 7 nucleotides matching TRBD1. This CDR3 region has 15 residues. Germline lookup yields CDR1 SGHNT and CDR2 YENEEA. V lost 5 bases to trimming and J lost 7 bases; unmatched junction nucleotides: 12. The CDR3 sequence is CASSPRQGATNTQYF. The CDR3 bases are TGTGCCAGCAGCCCCCGACAGGGAGCGACAAATACGCAGTATTTT.

This clonotype came up many times. The chain has TRBV30 and TRBJ2-1; 12 nucleotides line up with TRBD2. CDR1 and CDR2 (germline): GTSNPN, SVGIG (reference sequence). J lost 7 bases, V lost 6 bases, and 7 bases had no gene match. This CDR3 contains 14 residues. CDR3 sequence (DNA): TGTGCCTGCACGACTAGCGGGAGAAGAAATGAGCAGTTCTTC. Protein sequence: CACTTSGRRNEQFF.

V is TRBV24-1 and J is TRBJ1-1, with 8 bases identical to TRBD1. Looked up from germline, CDR1 is KGHDR and CDR2 is SFDVKD. After removal of 5 bases from V and 9 bases from J, the junction contained 7 bases not matched to a gene. The CDR3 contains 13 residues. CDR3 amino acids: CATSAGDRRKAFF. The DNA for the CDR3 is TGTGCCACCAGTGCCGGGGACAGGAGGAAAGCTTTCTTT.